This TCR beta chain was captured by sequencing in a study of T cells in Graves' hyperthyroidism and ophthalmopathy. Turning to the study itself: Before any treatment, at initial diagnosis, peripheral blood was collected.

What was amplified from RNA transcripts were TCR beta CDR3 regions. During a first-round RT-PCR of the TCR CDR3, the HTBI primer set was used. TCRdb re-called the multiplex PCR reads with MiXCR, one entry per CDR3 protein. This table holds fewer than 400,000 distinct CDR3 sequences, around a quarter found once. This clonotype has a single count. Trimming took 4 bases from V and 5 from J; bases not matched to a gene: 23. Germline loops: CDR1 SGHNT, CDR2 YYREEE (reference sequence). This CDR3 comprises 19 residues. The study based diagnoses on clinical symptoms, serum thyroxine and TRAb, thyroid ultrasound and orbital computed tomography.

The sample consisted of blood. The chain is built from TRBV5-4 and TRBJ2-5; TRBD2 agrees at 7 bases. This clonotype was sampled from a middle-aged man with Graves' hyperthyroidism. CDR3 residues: CASSGGGIDLRLAEETQYF. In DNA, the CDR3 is TGTGCCAGCAGCGGGGGGGGGATAGATCTAAGACTAGCTGAGGAGACCCAGTACTTC.